This T cell receptor beta chain is drawn from a study of blood T cell repertoires in COVID-19. As for the study in general: COVID-19 samples collected from the United States, Italy and Spain covered acute and convalescent phases. T cells, B-cell-depleted T cells, or PBMCs provided the cDNA or gDNA that served as material.

CDR3 size: 14 residues. V was trimmed by 3 bases and J by 1 base, leaving 9 bases between them. Germline CDR1 is ENHRY and CDR2 is SYGVKD. Here immunoSEQ multiplex PCR was the method, and the copy in TCRdb shows in-frame clones only, minus some. The sample comprises 95,000 to 100,000 clones, roughly 92% of which are singletons, and 5.7% rests with the top ten. The TCR comes from a man aged 50-59 years with active COVID-19. The sample was peripheral blood. V and J are TRBV10-3 and TRBJ1-1; D gene ambiguous. This CDR3 is CAISDPQENTEAFF. CDR3 nucleotide sequence: TGTGCCATCAGTGACCCCCAGGAGAACACTGAAGCTTTCTTT.